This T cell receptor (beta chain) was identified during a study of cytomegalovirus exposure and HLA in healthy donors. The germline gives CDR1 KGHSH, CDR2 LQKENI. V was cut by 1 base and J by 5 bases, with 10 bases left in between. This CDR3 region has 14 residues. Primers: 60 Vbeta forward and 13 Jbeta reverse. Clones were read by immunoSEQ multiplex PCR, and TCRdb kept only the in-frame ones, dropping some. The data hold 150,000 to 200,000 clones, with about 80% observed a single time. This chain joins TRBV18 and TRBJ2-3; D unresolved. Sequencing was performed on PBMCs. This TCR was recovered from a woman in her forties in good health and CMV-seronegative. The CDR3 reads CASSPLKTQDTQYF. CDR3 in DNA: TGTGCCAGCTCACCACTCAAAACTCAAGATACGCAGTATTTT. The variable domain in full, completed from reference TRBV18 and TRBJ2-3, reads NAGVMQNPRHLVRRRGQEARLRCSPMKGHSHVYWYRQLPEEGLKFMVYLQKENIIDESGMPKERFSAEFPKEGPSILRIQQVVRGDSAAYFCASSPLKTQDTQYFGPGTRLTVL.